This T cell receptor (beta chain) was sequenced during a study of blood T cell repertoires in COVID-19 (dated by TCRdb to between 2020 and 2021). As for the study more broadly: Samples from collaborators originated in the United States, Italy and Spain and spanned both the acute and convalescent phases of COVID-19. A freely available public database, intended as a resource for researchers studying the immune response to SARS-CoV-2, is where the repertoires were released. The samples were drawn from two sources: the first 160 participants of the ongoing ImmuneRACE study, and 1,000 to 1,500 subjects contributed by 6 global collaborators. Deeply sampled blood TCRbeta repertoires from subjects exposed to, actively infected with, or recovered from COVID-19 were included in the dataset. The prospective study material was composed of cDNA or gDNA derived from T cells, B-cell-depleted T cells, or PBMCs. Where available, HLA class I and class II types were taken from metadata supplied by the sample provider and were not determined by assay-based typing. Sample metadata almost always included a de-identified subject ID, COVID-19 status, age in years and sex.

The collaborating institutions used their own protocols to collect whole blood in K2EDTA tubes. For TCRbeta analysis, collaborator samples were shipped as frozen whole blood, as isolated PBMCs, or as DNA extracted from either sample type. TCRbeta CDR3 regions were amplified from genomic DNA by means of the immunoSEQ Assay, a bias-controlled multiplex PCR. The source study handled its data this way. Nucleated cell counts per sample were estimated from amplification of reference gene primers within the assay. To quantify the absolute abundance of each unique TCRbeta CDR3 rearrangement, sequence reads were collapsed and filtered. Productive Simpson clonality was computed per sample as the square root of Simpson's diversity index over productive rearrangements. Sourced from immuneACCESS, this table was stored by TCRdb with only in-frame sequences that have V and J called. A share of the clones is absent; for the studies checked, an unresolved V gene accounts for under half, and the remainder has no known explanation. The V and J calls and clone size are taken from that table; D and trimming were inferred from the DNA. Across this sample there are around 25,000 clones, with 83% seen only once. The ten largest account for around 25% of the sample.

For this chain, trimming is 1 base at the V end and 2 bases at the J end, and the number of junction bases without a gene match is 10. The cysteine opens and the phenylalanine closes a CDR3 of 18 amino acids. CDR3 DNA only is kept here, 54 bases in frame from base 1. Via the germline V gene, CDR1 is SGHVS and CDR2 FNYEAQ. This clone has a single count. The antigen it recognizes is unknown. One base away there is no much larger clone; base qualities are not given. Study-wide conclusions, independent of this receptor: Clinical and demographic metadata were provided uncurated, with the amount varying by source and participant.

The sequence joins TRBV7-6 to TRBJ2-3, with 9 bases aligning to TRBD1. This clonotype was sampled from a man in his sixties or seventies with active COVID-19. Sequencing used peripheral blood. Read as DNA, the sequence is TGTGCCAGCAGCTTAGGGCTCCCGACAGGGGGACTCACAGATACGCAGTATTTT. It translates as CASSLGLPTGGLTDTQYF.